Each of the 29 T cell receptor beta chains below was sequenced from the same sample in a study of cytomegalovirus exposure and HLA in healthy donors. The PCR employed 60 Vbeta primers together with 13 Jbeta primers. TCRdb keeps only in-frame clones here, not all; method: immunoSEQ multiplex PCR. In total, the table holds 55,000 to 85,000 clones. The sequenced sample was PBMCs. The source of these receptors is a woman in her thirties in good health and CMV-seronegative.

The V call is TRBV9, the J call TRBJ1-2; D might be TRBD1 (5 bases). Trimming removed 0 bases from V and 4 bases from J, with 10 bases in between. CDR1 and CDR2 from the germline V gene are SGDLS and YYNGEE. CDR3 size: 14 residues. The chain's CDR3 is CASSVGAGIYGYTF. The CDR3 nucleotides read TGTGCCAGCAGCGTAGGGGCAGGGATCTATGGCTACACCTTC.

Here the CDR3 DNA reads TGTGCCAGCAGCGGTCGACAGGGCAGTGAAAAACTGTTTTTT. This translates into CASSGRQGSEKLFF. The V call is TRBV9, the J call TRBJ1-4; TRBD1 aligns across 7 bases. The CDR3 loop spans 14 amino acids. The germline V gene encodes CDR1 SGDLS and CDR2 YYNGEE. After removal of 3 bases from V and 7 bases from J, the junction contained 6 bases not matched to a gene.

The chain has TRBV19 and TRBJ1-1; D is perhaps TRBD1 (6 bases). This CDR3 has 14 residues. Between the trimmed V and J ends, which lost 7 bases and 6 bases, there was a span of 18 bases. The V gene's germline CDR1 is LNHDA and CDR2 SQIVND (reference sequence). The chain's CDR3 is CASTRGGRGAEAFF. For the CDR3, the DNA is TGTGCCAGTACCCGCGGGGGCCGTGGCGCTGAAGCTTTCTTT.

The chain is built from TRBV2 and TRBJ1-4; 7 bases are shared with TRBD1. Germline CDR1 SNHLY, CDR2 FYNNEI. This CDR3 has 17 amino acids. Germline trimming cut 11 bases from V and 7 bases from J; bases unmatched to any gene: 22. The CDR3 here is CAVTPRQGDWGSEKLFF. Here the CDR3 DNA reads TGTGCCGTAACGCCTAGACAGGGAGATTGGGGCAGTGAAAAACTGTTTTTT.

V is TRBV28 and J is TRBJ1-2; 9 bases fit TRBD1. The CDR3 is 12 residues long. Germline CDR1 reads MDHEN; CDR2 reads SYDVKM. With 5 bases clipped from V and 6 bases from J, the junction kept 1 base outside the gene matches. CDR3: CASSGQGNGYTF. In DNA, the CDR3 is TGTGCCAGCAGTGGACAGGGGAATGGCTACACCTTC.

The rearrangement uses TRBV7-2 and TRBJ2-7; D may be TRBD1 (6 bases). The germline V and J ends were trimmed by 2 bases and 2 bases, with 10 bases remaining between them. This CDR3 is built from 14 residues. CDR1 and CDR2 (germline): SGHTA, FQGNSA. As DNA, the CDR3 is TGTGCCAGCAGCTTACCCGGGACAACCTACGAGCAGTACTTC. This translates into CASSLPGTTYEQYF.

The chain joins TRBV7-9 to TRBJ2-3; the match to TRBD2 covers 11 bases. After removal of 3 bases from V and 4 bases from J, the junction contained 6 bases not matched to a gene. This CDR3 is 16 amino acids long. Germline CDR1 SEHNR, CDR2 FQNEAQ (reference sequence). The CDR3 reads CASSFLAGGLADTQYF. In nucleotides, the CDR3 is TGTGCCAGCAGCTTCCTAGCGGGAGGACTTGCAGATACGCAGTATTTT.

The gene calls are TRBV19 and TRBJ2-1, with D possibly TRBD1 on 5 matching bases. The CDR3 has 15 residues. Germline V gene data show CDR1 as LNHDA and CDR2 as SQIVND (reference sequence). Trimming took off 2 bases at V and 5 bases at J, with 13 bases between the two ends. The CDR3: CASSIIQGLNNEQFF. Here the CDR3 DNA reads TGTGCCAGTAGTATAATCCAGGGCCTCAACAATGAGCAGTTCTTC.

The chain recombines TRBV13 with TRBJ2-5; 7 nucleotides agree with TRBD1. Looked up from germline, CDR1 is PRHDT and CDR2 is FYEKMQ (reference sequence). V shed 2 bases, J shed 4 bases, and the junction held 4 bases outside the gene matches. CDR3 length equals 14 residues. CDR3 coding DNA: TGTGCCAGCAGCTTAAGACAGGGTCCAGAGACCCAGTACTTC. Amino acid sequence: CASSLRQGPETQYF.

The CDR3 DNA reads as TGTGCCAGCAGTTACTCTCAGGGGGCTGATGGCTACACCTTC. Translation gives CASSYSQGADGYTF. This sequence joins TRBV6-6 and TRBJ1-2; TRBD1 agrees at 8 bases. The J segment lost 6 bases and the V segment lost 0 bases, leaving 3 bases of the junction unmatched. CDR3 length: 14 amino acids. Germline V gives CDR1 MNHNY, CDR2 SVGAGI (reference sequence).

This chain joins TRBV6-1 and TRBJ2-7; 12 nucleotides agree with TRBD1. The CDR3 has 14 amino acids. In germline, CDR1 is MNHNS, CDR2 SASEGT. V gave up 4 bases and J gave up 5 bases; unmatched junction bases: 3. The CDR3 DNA reads TGTGCCAGCAGTGTGGGACAGGGGGCCGACGAGCAGTACTTC. It specifies CASSVGQGADEQYF.

V usage is TRBV30 and J usage is TRBJ2-3; 8 bases line up with TRBD2. Germline CDR1 and CDR2: GTSNPN and SVGIG (reference sequence). The CDR3 covers 14 residues. V was pared by 1 base and J by 2 bases, with 2 bases of the junction left unmatched. The CDR3: CAWSGGGFTDTQYF. In DNA form, the CDR3 reads TGTGCCTGGAGTGGCGGGGGGTTCACAGATACGCAGTATTTT.

This rearrangement joins TRBV28 to TRBJ1-1; possibly TRBD1 for D (5 bases). Germline V CDR1 and CDR2: MDHEN, SYDVKM. The CDR3 is 16 amino acids. With 1 base removed from V and 0 bases from J, the gap between germline ends came to 12 bases. CDR3 region: CASSLSTGIMNTEAFF. Here the CDR3 DNA reads TGTGCCAGCAGTTTATCCACAGGAATCATGAACACTGAAGCTTTCTTT.

The chain employs TRBV5-1 and TRBJ2-5, with D possibly matching TRBD2 (5 bases). The CDR3 totals 15 residues. The germline V and J ends were trimmed by 0 bases and 5 bases, with 14 bases remaining between them. The germline V gene encodes CDR1 SGHRS and CDR2 YFSETQ. The CDR3 DNA sequence: TGCGCCAGCAGCTTGGCGGGAAGAGGTTTGGAGACCCAGTACTTC. Translating gives CASSLAGRGLETQYF.

This chain joins TRBV19 and TRBJ1-5; D is possibly TRBD1 (6 bases). CDR1 is LNHDA, CDR2 SQIVND, per germline (reference sequence). This CDR3 has 17 residues. Trimming cost V 7 bases and J 0 bases, with 19 bases left between them. The CDR3 protein is CASIPRAGGHSNQPQHF. The CDR3, as DNA: TGTGCCAGTATCCCCCGAGCTGGGGGACATAGCAATCAGCCCCAGCATTTT.

The chain has TRBV5-1 and TRBJ1-2; 10 bases are shared with TRBD1. This CDR3 is 15 amino acids long. The J segment lost 7 bases and the V segment lost 1 base, leaving 7 bases of the junction unmatched. Germline values: CDR1 SGHRS, CDR2 YFSETQ. CDR3 nucleotides: TGCGCCAGCAGCTTGACCGGGACAGGGGATTTTGGCTACACCTTC. It yields the protein CASSLTGTGDFGYTF.

The chain is built from TRBV4-2 and TRBJ2-2, with D possibly matching TRBD1 (6 bases). This CDR3 is built from 17 residues. Trimming stripped 2 bases from V and 0 bases from J, with 13 bases between. Germline V gives CDR1 LGHNA, CDR2 YNFKEQ. The CDR3 DNA is TGTGCCAGCAGCCAACACCGGGACACCCCGAACACCGGGGAGCTGTTTTTT. It yields the protein CASSQHRDTPNTGELFF.

The V and J genes are TRBV19 and TRBJ2-7; D not resolved. V lost 4 bases and J 0 bases, leaving 13 bases between the germline ends. The CDR3 loop spans 15 amino acids. Germline lookup yields CDR1 LNHDA and CDR2 SQIVND (reference sequence). The CDR3 DNA reads TGTGCCAGTAGTACGGTTCTGTCCATCTCCTACGAGCAGTACTTC. It is translated as CASSTVLSISYEQYF.

V gene TRBV9 combines with J gene TRBJ2-7; 11 positions agree with TRBD1. The germline gives CDR1 SGDLS, CDR2 YYNGEE. V was clipped by 5 bases and J by 6 bases; unmatched bases: 4. The CDR3 is 13 residues long. Here the CDR3 DNA reads TGTGCCAGCAGGGGACAGGGGGGTAGCGAGCAGTACTTC. This gives the protein CASRGQGGSEQYF.

The V gene is TRBV30, the J gene TRBJ2-4; 9 bases align to TRBD1. J was trimmed by 16 bases and V by 4 bases; bases with no gene match: 11. The CDR3 runs to 12 residues. Germline V lookup: CDR1 GTSNPN, CDR2 SVGIG (reference sequence). In DNA form, the CDR3 reads TGTGCCTGGAACACCGGGACAGGGCGTATCTACTTC. Protein sequence: CAWNTGTGRIYF.

The V and J genes are TRBV28 and TRBJ2-1; 7 nucleotides align to TRBD1. J gave up 13 bases and V 5 bases, and 8 bases lay outside the gene matches. The CDR3 has 12 residues. CDR1 and CDR2 from the germline V gene are MDHEN and SYDVKM. The CDR3 DNA sequence: TGTGCCAGCAGTGCGACAGGGCGTGGTCAGTTCTTC. Translation gives CASSATGRGQFF.

The chain employs TRBV10-1 and TRBJ1-1, with D perhaps TRBD1 (6 bases). This CDR3 is built from 13 residues. Germline V gene sequence: CDR1 WNHNN, CDR2 SYGVQD (reference sequence). Between the trimmed V and J ends, which lost 3 bases and 3 bases, there was a span of 8 bases. The CDR3, as DNA: TGCGCCAGCAGTGACAGGGGAGACACTGAAGCTTTCTTT. As protein: CASSDRGDTEAFF.

The V gene is TRBV2, the J gene TRBJ1-5; no reliable D call. Germline lookup yields CDR1 SNHLY and CDR2 FYNNEI. Between the trimmed V and J ends, which lost 2 bases and 0 bases, there was a span of 8 bases. The CDR3 spans 15 residues. The CDR3: CASSENSYSNQPQHF. The CDR3 nucleotides read TGTGCCAGCAGTGAAAACAGCTATAGCAATCAGCCCCAGCATTTT.

This chain connects TRBV9 to TRBJ2-7; 8 nucleotides agree with TRBD2. Trimming took 2 bases from V and 2 from J; bases not matched to a gene: 3. The CDR3 has 14 amino acids. CDR1 SGDLS and CDR2 YYNGEE come from the germline V gene. CDR3 DNA sequence: TGTGCCAGCAGCGTCGGCGGGGGGACCTACGAGCAGTACTTC. Its translation is CASSVGGGTYEQYF.

This rearrangement joins TRBV7-2 to TRBJ2-5; maybe TRBD2 (7 bases). V was trimmed by 8 bases and J by 4 bases, leaving 17 bases between them. This CDR3 contains 14 residues. The germline CDR1 and CDR2 sequences are SGHTA and FQGNSA. In DNA, the CDR3 is TGTGCCAGCCAGCTAAGGGGGGGCCCAGAGACCCAGTACTTC. Residues: CASQLRGGPETQYF. Full variable domain (rest looked up from reference TRBV7-2 and TRBJ2-5): GAGVSQSPSNKVTEKGKDVELRCDPISGHTALYWYRQSLGQGLEFLIYFQGNSAPDKSGLPSDRFSAERTGGSVSTLTIQRTQQEDSAVYLCASQLRGGPETQYFGPGTRLLVL.

The chain uses TRBV19 and TRBJ2-7, with TRBD1 identical over 9 bases. CDR1 and CDR2 from the germline V gene are LNHDA and SQIVND (reference sequence). Unmatched junction bases numbered 5, after V lost 3 bases and J lost 2 bases. The CDR3 length is 15 residues. CDR3: CASSISDRGAYEQYF. The DNA for the CDR3 is TGTGCCAGTAGTATTTCTGACAGGGGGGCCTACGAGCAGTACTTC.

The J gene is TRBJ1-1, the V gene TRBV7-9, with D perhaps TRBD1 (5 bases). V was trimmed by 8 bases and J by 3 bases, leaving 7 bases between them. The CDR3 length is 11 residues. Germline V CDR1 and CDR2: SEHNR, FQNEAQ (reference sequence). The CDR3, as DNA: TGTGCCAGCCAGGGTGACACTGAAGCTTTCTTT. It specifies CASQGDTEAFF.

The chain employs TRBV19 and TRBJ2-2, with 11 bases identical to TRBD1. V lost 7 bases and J lost 6; bases outside the gene matches: 10. Germline lookup yields CDR1 LNHDA and CDR2 SQIVND (reference sequence). There are 16 residues in the CDR3. This CDR3 reads CASMGGTGGRAGELFF. In DNA, the CDR3 is TGTGCCAGTATGGGCGGGACAGGGGGTAGGGCCGGGGAGCTGTTTTTT.

The V gene is TRBV5-4, the J gene TRBJ2-7; TRBD1 agrees at 11 bases. With V trimmed by 3 bases and J by 6 bases, 5 bases remained unmatched. Germline V gene sequence: CDR1 SGHNT, CDR2 YYREEE (reference sequence). This CDR3 region has 14 residues. The CDR3 reads CASSWVGTGGEQYF. CDR3 in DNA: TGTGCCAGCAGCTGGGTCGGGACAGGGGGCGAGCAGTACTTC.